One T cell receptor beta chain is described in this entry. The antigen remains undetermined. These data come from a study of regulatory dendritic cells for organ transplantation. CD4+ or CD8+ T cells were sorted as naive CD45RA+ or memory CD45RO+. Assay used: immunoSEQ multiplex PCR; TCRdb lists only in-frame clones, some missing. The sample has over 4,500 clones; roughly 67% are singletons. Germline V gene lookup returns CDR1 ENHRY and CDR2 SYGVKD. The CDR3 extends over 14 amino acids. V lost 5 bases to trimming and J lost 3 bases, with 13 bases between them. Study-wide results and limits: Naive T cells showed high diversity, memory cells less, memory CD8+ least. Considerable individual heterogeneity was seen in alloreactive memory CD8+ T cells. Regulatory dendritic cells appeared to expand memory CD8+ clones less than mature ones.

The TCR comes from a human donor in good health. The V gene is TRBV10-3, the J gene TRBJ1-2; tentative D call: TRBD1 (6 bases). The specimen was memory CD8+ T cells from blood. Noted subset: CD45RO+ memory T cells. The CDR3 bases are TGTGCCATCAGTAATAACAGGGACGACTATGGCTACACCTTC. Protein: CAISNNRDDYGYTF.